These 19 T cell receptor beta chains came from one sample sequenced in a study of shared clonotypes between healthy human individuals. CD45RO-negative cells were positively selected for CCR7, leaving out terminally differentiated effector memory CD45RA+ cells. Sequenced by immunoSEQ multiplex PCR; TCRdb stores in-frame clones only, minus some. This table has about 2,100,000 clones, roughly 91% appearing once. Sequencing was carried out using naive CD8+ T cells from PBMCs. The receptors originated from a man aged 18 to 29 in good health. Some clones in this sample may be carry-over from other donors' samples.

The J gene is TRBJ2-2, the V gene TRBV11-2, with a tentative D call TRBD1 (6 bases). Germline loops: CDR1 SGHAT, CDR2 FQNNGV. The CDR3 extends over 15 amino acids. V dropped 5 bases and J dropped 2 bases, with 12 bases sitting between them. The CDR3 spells CASSRRTENTGELFF. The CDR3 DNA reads TGTGCCAGCAGCCGCAGGACAGAAAACACCGGGGAGCTGTTTTTT. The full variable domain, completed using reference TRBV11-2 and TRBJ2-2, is EAGVAQSPRYKIIEKRQSVAFWCNPISGHATLYWYQQILGQGPKLLIQFQNNGVVDDSQLPKDRFSAERLKGVDSTLKIQPAKLEDSAVYLCASSRRTENTGELFFGEGSRLTVL.

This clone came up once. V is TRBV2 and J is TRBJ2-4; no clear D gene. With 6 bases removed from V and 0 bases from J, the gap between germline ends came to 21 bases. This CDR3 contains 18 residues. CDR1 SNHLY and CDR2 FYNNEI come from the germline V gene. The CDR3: CASRKGTFTPLAKNIQYF. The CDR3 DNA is TGTGCCAGCAGGAAGGGCACTTTCACTCCTTTAGCCAAAAACATTCAGTACTTC.

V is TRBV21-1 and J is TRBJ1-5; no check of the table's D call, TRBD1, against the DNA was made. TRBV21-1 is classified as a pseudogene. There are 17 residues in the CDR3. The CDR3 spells CASSKASNSGDLEPQHF. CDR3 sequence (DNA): TGTGCCAGCAGCAAAGCCTCAAATTCAGGGGATCTGGAGCCCCAGCATTTT.

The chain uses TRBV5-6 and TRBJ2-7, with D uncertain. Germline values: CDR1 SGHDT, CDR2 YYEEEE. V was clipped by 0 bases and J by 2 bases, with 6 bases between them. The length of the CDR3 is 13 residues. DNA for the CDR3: TGTGCCAGCAGCTTGGCCAACGCCTACGAGCAGTACTTC. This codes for CASSLANAYEQYF.

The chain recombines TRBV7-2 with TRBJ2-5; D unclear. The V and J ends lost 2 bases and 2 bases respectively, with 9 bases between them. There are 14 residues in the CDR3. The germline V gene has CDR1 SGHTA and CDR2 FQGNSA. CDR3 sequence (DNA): TGTGCCAGCAGCTTATCGGTCTTACAAGAGACCCAGTACTTC. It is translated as CASSLSVLQETQYF.

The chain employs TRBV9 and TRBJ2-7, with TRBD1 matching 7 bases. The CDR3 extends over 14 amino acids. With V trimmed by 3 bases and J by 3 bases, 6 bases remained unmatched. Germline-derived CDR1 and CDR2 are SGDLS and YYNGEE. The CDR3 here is CASSEGQIDYEQYF. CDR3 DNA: TGTGCCAGCAGCGAGGGACAGATAGACTACGAGCAGTACTTC.

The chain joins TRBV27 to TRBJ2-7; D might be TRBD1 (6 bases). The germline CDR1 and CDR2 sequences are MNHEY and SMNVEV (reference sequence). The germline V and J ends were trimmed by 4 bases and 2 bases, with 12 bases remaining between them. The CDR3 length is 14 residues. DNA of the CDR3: TGTGCCAGCAGTTCCTCCGGGACACCCTACGAGCAGTACTTC. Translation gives CASSSSGTPYEQYF.

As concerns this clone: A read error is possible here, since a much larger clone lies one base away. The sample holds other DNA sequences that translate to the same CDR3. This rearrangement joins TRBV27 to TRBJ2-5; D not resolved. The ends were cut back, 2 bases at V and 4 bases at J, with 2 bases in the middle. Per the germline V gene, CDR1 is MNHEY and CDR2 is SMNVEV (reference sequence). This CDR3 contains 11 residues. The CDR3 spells CASSLRETQYF. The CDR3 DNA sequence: TGTGCCAGCAGTTTACGAGAGACCCAGTACTTC.

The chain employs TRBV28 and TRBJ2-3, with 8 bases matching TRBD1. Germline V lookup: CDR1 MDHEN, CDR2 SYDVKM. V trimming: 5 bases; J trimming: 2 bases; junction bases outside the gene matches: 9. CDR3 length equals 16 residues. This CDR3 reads CASSPLAGGFTDTQYF. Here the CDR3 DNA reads TGTGCCAGCAGTCCTCTGGCAGGGGGCTTCACAGATACGCAGTATTTT.

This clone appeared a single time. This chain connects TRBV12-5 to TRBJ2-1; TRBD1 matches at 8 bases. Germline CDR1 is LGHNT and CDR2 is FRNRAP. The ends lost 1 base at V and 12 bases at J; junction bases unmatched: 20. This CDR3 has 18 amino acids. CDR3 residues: CASGLAAPTGELRGPQFF. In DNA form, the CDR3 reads TGTGCTAGTGGTTTGGCCGCCCCGACAGGGGAACTTAGGGGTCCGCAGTTCTTC.

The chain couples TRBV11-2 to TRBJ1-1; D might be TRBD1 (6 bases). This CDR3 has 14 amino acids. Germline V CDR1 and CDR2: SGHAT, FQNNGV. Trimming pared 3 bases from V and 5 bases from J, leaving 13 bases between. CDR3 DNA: TGTGCCAGCAGCTTTAGGGGGTTAAGGACTGAAGCTTTCTTT. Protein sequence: CASSFRGLRTEAFF.

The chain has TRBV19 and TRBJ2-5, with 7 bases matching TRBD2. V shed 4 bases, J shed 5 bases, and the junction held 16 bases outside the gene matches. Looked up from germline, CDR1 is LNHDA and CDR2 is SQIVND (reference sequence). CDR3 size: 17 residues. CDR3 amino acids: CASSNTLGLDPEETQYF. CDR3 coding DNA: TGTGCCAGTAGTAACACTTTAGGACTAGACCCAGAGGAGACCCAGTACTTC.

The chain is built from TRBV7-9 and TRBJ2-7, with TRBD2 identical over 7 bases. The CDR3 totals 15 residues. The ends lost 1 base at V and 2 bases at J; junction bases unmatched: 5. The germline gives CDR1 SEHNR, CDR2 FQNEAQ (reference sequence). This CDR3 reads CASSLGGGVTYEQYF. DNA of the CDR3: TGTGCCAGCAGCTTAGGTGGGGGGGTAACCTACGAGCAGTACTTC.

The CDR3 coding sequence is TGTGCCAGCAGCCTAGCTAGTTCTAGCACAGATACGCAGTATTTT. The encoded protein is CASSLASSSTDTQYF. The V and J genes are TRBV27 and TRBJ2-3; D is perhaps TRBD2 (5 bases). V shed 6 bases and J shed 0 bases, with 13 bases lying between them. CDR1 is MNHEY and CDR2 is SMNVEV in the germline V gene (reference sequence). CDR3 size: 15 residues.

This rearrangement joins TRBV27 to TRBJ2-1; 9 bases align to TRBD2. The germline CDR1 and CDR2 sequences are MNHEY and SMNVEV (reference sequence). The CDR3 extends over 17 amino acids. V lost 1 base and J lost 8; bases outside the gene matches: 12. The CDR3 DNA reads TGTGCCAGCAGTTTATGGGCTAGCGGGACCATTGGGCATGAGCAGTTCTTC. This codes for CASSLWASGTIGHEQFF.

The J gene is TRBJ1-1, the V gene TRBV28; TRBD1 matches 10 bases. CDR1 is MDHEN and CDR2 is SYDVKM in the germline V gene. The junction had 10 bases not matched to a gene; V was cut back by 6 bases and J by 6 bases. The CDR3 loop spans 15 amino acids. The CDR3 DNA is TGTGCCAGCAGCGCCGGGGACAGGGGTCGTGCTGAAGCTTTCTTT. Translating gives CASSAGDRGRAEAFF.

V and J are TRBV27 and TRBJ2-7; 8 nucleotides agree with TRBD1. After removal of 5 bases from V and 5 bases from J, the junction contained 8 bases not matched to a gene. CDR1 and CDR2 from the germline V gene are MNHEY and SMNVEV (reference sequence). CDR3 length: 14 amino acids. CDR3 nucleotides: TGTGCCAGCAGTCTTCAACGCAGGGGGCACGAGCAGTACTTC. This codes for CASSLQRRGHEQYF.

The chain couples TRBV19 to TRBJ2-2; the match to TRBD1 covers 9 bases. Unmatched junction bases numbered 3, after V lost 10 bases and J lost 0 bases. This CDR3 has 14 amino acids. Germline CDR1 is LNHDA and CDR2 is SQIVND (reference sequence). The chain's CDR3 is CANWDRANTGELFF. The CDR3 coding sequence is TGTGCCAATTGGGACAGGGCGAACACCGGGGAGCTGTTTTTT.

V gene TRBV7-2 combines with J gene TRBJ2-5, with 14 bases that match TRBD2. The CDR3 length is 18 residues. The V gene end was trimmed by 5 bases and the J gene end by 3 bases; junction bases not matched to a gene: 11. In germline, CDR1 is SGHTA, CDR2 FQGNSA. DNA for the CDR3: TGTGCCAGCAGCGACGGACTAGCGGGAGGAGAATGGGAAGAGACCCAGTACTTC. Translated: CASSDGLAGGEWEETQYF.